The rows below give T cell receptor beta chains drawn from one sample of a study of blood T cell repertoires in COVID-19. TCRdb's copy holds only in-frame clones and misses some; the assay was immunoSEQ multiplex PCR. The data contain approximately 210,000 clones, more than 70% of them singletons. Sequencing used peripheral blood. These receptors originate from a woman at least 80 years old with acute or convalescent COVID-19. CDR3s include the opening cysteine and the closing phenylalanine or tryptophan. A D gene is named only where the DNA matches it firmly. Clone sizes are given selectively: once, few, many, or a class where the clone is expanded.

v_call,d_call,clone_size,j_call,cdr3_nt,cdr3_aa
TRBV11-2,.,.,TRBJ2-1,TGTGCCAGCAGCTTAGAGCGGGTATCTGAGCAGTTCTTC,CASSLERVSEQFF
TRBV5-1,TRBD1,.,TRBJ1-2,TGCGCCAGCAGCTTGGTTCAGGGGGCGCAGGGTGGCTACACCTTC,CASSLVQGAQGGYTF
TRBV7-9,.,few,TRBJ1-3,TGTGCCAGCAGCGTTGGGACACCTGGAAACACCATATATTTT,CASSVGTPGNTIYF
TRBV30,TRBD1,.,TRBJ1-4,TGTGCCTGGAATCCGGACAGGACTAATGAAAAACTGTTTTTT,CAWNPDRTNEKLFF
TRBV27,.,.,TRBJ1-5,TGTGCCAGCAGTCCTCGGGTCGCCAGCAATCAGCCCCAGCATTTT,CASSPRVASNQPQHF
TRBV5-6,.,.,TRBJ2-1,TGTGCCAGCAGCGCCACCGTGGGGCTAGACGAGCAGTTCTTC,CASSATVGLDEQFF
TRBV5-4,TRBD1,.,TRBJ1-1,TGTGCCAGCAGGACAGGGTTGAACACTGAAGCTTTCTTT,CASRTGLNTEAFF
TRBV7-9,TRBD1,.,TRBJ1-2,TGTGCCAGCAGCGGAAGGGCAGGGGGCATAAGCGGCTACACCTTC,CASSGRAGGISGYTF
TRBV19,.,.,TRBJ1-3,TGTGCCAGTAGTATTGGGGCAGGGCGTCGCTCTGGAAACACCATATATTTT,CASSIGAGRRSGNTIYF
TRBV5-1,.,.,TRBJ2-1,TGCGCCAGCAGCTTGTTTTTGCTGGGGAGCTCCTACAATGAGCAGTTCTTC,CASSLFLLGSSYNEQFF
TRBV6-5,.,.,TRBJ1-2,TGTGCCAGCAGTACCCGGGAGGTGGGCTATGGCTACACCTTC,CASSTREVGYGYTF